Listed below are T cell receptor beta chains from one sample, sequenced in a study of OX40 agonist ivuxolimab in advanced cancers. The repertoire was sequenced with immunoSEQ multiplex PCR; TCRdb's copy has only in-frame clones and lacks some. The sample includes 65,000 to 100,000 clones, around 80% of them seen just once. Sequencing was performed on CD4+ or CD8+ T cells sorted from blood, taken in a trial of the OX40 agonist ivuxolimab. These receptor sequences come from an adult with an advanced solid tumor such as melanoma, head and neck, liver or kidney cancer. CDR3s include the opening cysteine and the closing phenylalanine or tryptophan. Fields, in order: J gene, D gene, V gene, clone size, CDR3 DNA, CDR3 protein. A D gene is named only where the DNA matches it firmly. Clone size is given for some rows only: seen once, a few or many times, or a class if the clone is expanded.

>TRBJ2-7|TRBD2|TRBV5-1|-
TGCGCCAGCAGCCGGACTAGCGGAACGAGCTCCTACGAGCAGTACTTC
CASSRTSGTSSYEQYF
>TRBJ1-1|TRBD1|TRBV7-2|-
TGTGCCAGCAGCCCAGGGGCAGGGGGTAATACTGAAGCTTTCTTT
CASSPGAGGNTEAFF
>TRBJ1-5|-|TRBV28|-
TGTGCCAGCACCTCCGGTGGGTGGGGCAGGGGCAATCAGCCCCAGCATTTT
CASTSGGWGRGNQPQHF
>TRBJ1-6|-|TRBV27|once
TGTGCCAGCAGTTTATTGTCTGACAGTAATTCACCCCTCCACTTT
CASSLLSDSNSPLHF
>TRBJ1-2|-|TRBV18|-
TGTGCCAGCTCACCTGAGGGGGTCTTTGGCTACACCTTC
CASSPEGVFGYTF
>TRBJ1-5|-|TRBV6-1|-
TGTGCCAGCAGTCCAGGAGTTCGGAGCAATCAGCCCCAGCATTTT
CASSPGVRSNQPQHF
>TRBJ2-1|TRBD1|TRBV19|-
TGTGCCAGTATTGGGACCGGGACAGGGTATGGTGAGCAGTTCTTC
CASIGTGTGYGEQFF
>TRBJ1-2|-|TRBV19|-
TGTGCCAGTAGTATCACGGGGAGGTCGTATGGCTACACCTTC
CASSITGRSYGYTF
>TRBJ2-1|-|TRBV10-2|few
TGCGCCAGCAGTGAGACTAGCATCGAGCAGTTCTTC
CASSETSIEQFF
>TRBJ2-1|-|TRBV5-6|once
TGTGCCAGCAGCTTGGAGATTCAAGGAACCAATGAGCAGTTCTTC
CASSLEIQGTNEQFF
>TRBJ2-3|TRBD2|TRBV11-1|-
TGTGCCAGCAGCTTAGTTCCCGGGACTAGTATCCCAGATACGCAGTATTTT
CASSLVPGTSIPDTQYF
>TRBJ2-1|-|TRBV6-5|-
TGTGCCAGCAGTTCGGGACCCTCTTACAATGAGCAGTTCTTC
CASSSGPSYNEQFF
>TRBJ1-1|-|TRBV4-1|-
TGCGCCAGCAGCAACCGACAGCCCCAGCGCAGGGTCGCTGAAGCTTTCTTT
CASSNRQPQRRVAEAFF
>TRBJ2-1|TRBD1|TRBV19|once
TGTGCCAGTAGTCCCCGGGACAGACCACAGTTCTTC
CASSPRDRPQFF
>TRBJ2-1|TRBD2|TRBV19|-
TGTGCCAGTAGTCTGGGACTAGCGGGGATCCACAATGAGCAGTTCTTC
CASSLGLAGIHNEQFF
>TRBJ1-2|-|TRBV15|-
TGTGCCACCAGCAGAGAGGACAGCATCTATGGCTACACCTTC
CATSREDSIYGYTF
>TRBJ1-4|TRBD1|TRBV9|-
TGTGCCAGCAGCGCCCACAGGGGTACTAATGAAAAACTGTTTTTT
CASSAHRGTNEKLFF
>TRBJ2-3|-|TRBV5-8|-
TGTGCCAGCAGCTATCTTAAAGGAGAGGCAGATACGCAGTATTTT
CASSYLKGEADTQYF
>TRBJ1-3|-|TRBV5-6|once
TGTGCCAGCAGCCCGGGACTCGGGAACACCATATATTTT
CASSPGLGNTIYF
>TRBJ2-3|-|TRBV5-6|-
TGTGCCAGCAGCTCCACAGATACGCAGTATTTT
CASSSTDTQYF
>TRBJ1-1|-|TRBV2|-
TGTGCCAGCAGTCGGACCACTTTAAGAGAAGCTTTCTTT
CASSRTTLREAFF
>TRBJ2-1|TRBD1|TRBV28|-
TGTGCCAGCAGCTTATTCCGAGACAGGGGCCATGAGCAGTTCTTC
CASSLFRDRGHEQFF
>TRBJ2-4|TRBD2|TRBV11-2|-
TGTGCCAGCAGCTTAGATTGGTGGGAACTAGCGGGAGACAAAAACATTCAGTACTTC
CASSLDWWELAGDKNIQYF
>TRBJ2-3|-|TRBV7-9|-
TGTGCCAGCAGCTTAGAGTCAGGGCTGTTGAATACGCAGTATTTT
CASSLESGLLNTQYF
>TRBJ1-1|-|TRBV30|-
TGTGCCTGGAGTGTTTACACTGAAGCTTTCTTT
CAWSVYTEAFF
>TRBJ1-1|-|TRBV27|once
TGTGCCAGCAGCCGGGGGGGCTTGAACACTGAAGCTTTCTTT
CASSRGGLNTEAFF
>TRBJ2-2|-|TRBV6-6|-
TGTGCCACCACAGAGAACACCGGGGAGCTGTTTTTT
CATTENTGELFF
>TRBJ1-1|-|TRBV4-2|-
TGTGCCAGCAGCCTCTATAATACAGTGAACACTGAAGCTTTCTTT
CASSLYNTVNTEAFF
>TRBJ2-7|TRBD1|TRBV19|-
TGTGCCAGTAAGGGAACAGGGGACTACGAGCAGTACTTC
CASKGTGDYEQYF
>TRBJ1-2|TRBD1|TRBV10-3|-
TGTGCCAGCTTACCTGGGACAGGGGGCTTCTATGGCTACACCTTC
CASLPGTGGFYGYTF
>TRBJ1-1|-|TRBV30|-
TGTGCCTGGGCGACAGGTGAAATGAACACTGAAGCTTTCTTT
CAWATGEMNTEAFF
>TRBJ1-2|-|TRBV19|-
TGTGCCAGTACCTCACCCCTTCGACCGGGACAAAAGGCATATGGCTACACCTTC
CASTSPLRPGQKAYGYTF
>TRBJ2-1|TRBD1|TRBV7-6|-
TGTGCCAGCAGCTTATTGGAGACCGGGACAGGGTTCCATGAGCAGTTCTTC
CASSLLETGTGFHEQFF
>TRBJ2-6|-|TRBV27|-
TGTGCCAGCAGTTACTCTGGGGCCAACGTCCTGACTTTC
CASSYSGANVLTF
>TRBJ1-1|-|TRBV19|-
TGTGCCAGTAGTATTAACGGGCGCGGGGTGAACACTGAAGCTTTCTTT
CASSINGRGVNTEAFF
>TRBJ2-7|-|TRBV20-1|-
TGCAGCCTTACTGGACCCTACGAGCAGTACTTC
CSLTGPYEQYF
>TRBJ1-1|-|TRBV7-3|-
TGTGCCAGCAGCCCTCTGGAGAGGGCGAACACTGAAGCTTTCTTT
CASSPLERANTEAFF
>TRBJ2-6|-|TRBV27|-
TGTGCCAGCAGACGACTGGGGGGCGCTGGGGCCAACGTCCTGACTTTC
CASRRLGGAGANVLTF
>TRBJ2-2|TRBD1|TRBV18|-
TGTGCCAGCTCACCATTCGTGAGGGGGACAGACACCGGGGAGCTGTTTTTT
CASSPFVRGTDTGELFF
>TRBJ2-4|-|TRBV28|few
TGTGCCAGCAGTCCCCCGGCAGGGACCAAAAACATTCAGTACTTC
CASSPPAGTKNIQYF
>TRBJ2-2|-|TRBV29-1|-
TGCAGCGTTGATGGGGCAGGGACCGGGGAGCTGTTTTTT
CSVDGAGTGELFF
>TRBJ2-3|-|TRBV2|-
TGTGCCAGCAAAGAGCGAAGCACAGATACGCAGTATTTT
CASKERSTDTQYF
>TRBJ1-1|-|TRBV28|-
TGTGCCAGCAGTCCTGGGACGGCTGGGGGGACTGAAGCTTTCTTT
CASSPGTAGGTEAFF
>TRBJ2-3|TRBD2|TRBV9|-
TGTGCCAGCAGCGGACTAGCGGGAGGGCCCAGAGATACGCAGTATTTT
CASSGLAGGPRDTQYF
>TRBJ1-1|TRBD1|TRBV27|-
TGTGCCAGCACCCCTAACCAGGGGGCGAACACTGAAGCTTTCTTT
CASTPNQGANTEAFF
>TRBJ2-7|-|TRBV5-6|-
TGTGCCAGCAGTTCCCCCGGGCCCTACCCGAGGGAGCAGTACTTC
CASSSPGPYPREQYF